Following are 10 T cell receptor beta chains from one sample sequenced in a study of early T cells in non-severe SARS-CoV-2 infection. TCRdb re-derived calls from the 5' RACE reads in MiXCR, one entry per CDR3 protein. Of roughly 90,000 distinct CDR3 sequences detected, about 15% appear once; the ten largest clones hold around 0.5%. Sequences were obtained from whole blood. These receptors originate from an adult who was a healthcare worker with PCR-confirmed SARS-CoV-2 infection or an uninfected control (not recorded which).

The rearrangement joins TRBV21-1 to TRBJ2-7; the table's D call of TRBD1 was not tested on the DNA. TRBV21-1 represents a pseudogene. The CDR3 length is 15 residues. CDR3: CASSKAGQGPRPQYV. The CDR3, as DNA: TGTGCCAGCAGCAAAGCGGGACAGGGGCCCAGGCCTCAGTACGTC.

A few counts support this clonotype. The chain recombines TRBV4-1 with TRBJ2-3; TRBD1 matches at 9 bases. CDR1 and CDR2 from the germline V gene are MGHRA and YSYEKL. This CDR3 has 15 residues. Trimming at V came to 4 bases and at J to 9 bases, leaving 11 bases not matched to a gene. Here the CDR3 DNA reads TGCGCCAGCAGCCGGTCGGGACAGGGATCAGTCACGCAGTATTTT. Translated, it gives CASSRSGQGSVTQYF.

The rearrangement uses TRBV5-4 and TRBJ2-3; the match to TRBD2 covers 12 bases. J lost 5 bases, V lost 4 bases, and 5 bases had no gene match. The CDR3 is 15 amino acids. CDR1 is SGHNT, CDR2 YYREEE, per germline (reference sequence). CDR3 amino acids: CASSRPGLAGDTQYF. For the CDR3, the DNA is TGTGCCAGCAGCCGGCCGGGACTAGCGGGAGATACGCAGTATTTT.

This clonotype was seen at least ten times. The chain uses TRBV12-3 or TRBV12-4 and TRBJ1-1; 7 bases are a match to TRBD1. The J segment lost 8 bases and the V segment lost 7 bases, leaving 7 bases of the junction unmatched. The CDR3 runs to 12 residues. In DNA, the CDR3 is TGTGCCAGCAAAGACACGGGACAGGAAGCTTTCTTT. Residues: CASKDTGQEAFF.

This clonotype was counted many times. The rearrangement uses TRBV20-1 and TRBJ2-3, with 7 bases fitting TRBD1. Germline CDR1 reads DFQATT; CDR2 reads SNEGSKA (reference sequence). V shed 5 bases, J shed 3 bases, and the junction held 8 bases outside the gene matches. The CDR3 contains 14 residues. The CDR3 DNA reads TGCAGTGCTCGGGCCAACAGGGGTACAGATACGCAGTATTTT. This codes for CSARANRGTDTQYF.

The V and J genes are TRBV20-1 and TRBJ1-2; 7 nucleotides align to TRBD1. Germline V gene data show CDR1 as DFQATT and CDR2 as SNEGSKA (reference sequence). Trimming cost V 6 bases and J 8 bases; bases outside gene matches: 9. The CDR3 is 12 residues long. CDR3 nucleotides: TGCAGTGCAGGACAGGCCCTCAGAGGCTACACCTTC. This codes for CSAGQALRGYTF.

This clonotype turned up a few times. The gene calls are TRBV6-5 and TRBJ2-1, with 10 bases fitting TRBD2. This CDR3 has 13 residues. Germline V gene lookup returns CDR1 MNHEY and CDR2 SVGAGI. V was clipped by 2 bases and J by 8 bases; unmatched bases: 0. In DNA form, the CDR3 reads TGTGCCAGCAGTTACCTAGCGGGGGATGAGCAGTTCTTC. It translates to CASSYLAGDEQFF.

There are a few counts of this clonotype. As DNA, the CDR3 is TGTGCCAGCAGACCCGCAGGGTATACGCAGTATTTT. Residues: CASRPAGYTQYF. The chain uses TRBV12-3 or TRBV12-4 and TRBJ2-3; a weak D match, TRBD1 (5 bases). This CDR3 has 12 residues. V was trimmed by 6 bases and J by 7 bases, leaving 11 bases between them.

In its sample, this clonotype was seen a few times. The chain employs TRBV14 and TRBJ2-7; perhaps D is TRBD1 or TRBD2 (5 bases each). The CDR3 covers 14 residues. From germline, CDR1 is SGHDN and CDR2 FVKESK. The germline V and J ends were trimmed by 5 bases and 0 bases, with 11 bases remaining between them. CDR3 coding DNA: TGTGCCAGCAGCATGGGACGTAGCTCCTACGAGCAGTACGTC. Translating gives CASSMGRSSYEQYV.

This clonotype was observed a few times. V usage is TRBV7-2 and J usage is TRBJ2-5; D may be TRBD2 (6 bases). V dropped 3 bases and J dropped 4 bases, with 12 bases sitting between them. The CDR3 sequence is 14 residues long. Germline assignment: CDR1 SGHTA and CDR2 FQGNSA. CDR3 residues: CASSFQLAGETQYF. DNA of the CDR3: TGTGCCAGCAGCTTCCAACTAGCAGGAGAGACCCAGTACTTC.